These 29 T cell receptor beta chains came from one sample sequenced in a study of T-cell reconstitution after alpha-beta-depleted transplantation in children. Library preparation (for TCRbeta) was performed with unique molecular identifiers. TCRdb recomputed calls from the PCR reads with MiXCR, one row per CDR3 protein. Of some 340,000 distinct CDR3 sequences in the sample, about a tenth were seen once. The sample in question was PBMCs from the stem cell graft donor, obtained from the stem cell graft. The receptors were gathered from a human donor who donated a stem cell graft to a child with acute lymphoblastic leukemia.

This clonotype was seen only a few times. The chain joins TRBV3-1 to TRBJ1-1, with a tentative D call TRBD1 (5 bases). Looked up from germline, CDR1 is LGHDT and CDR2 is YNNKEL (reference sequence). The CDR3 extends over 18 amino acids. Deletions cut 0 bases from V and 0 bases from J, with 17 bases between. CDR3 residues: CASSQDWGRAAVNTEAFF. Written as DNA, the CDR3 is TGTGCCAGCAGCCAAGATTGGGGCAGGGCGGCAGTGAACACTGAAGCTTTCTTT.

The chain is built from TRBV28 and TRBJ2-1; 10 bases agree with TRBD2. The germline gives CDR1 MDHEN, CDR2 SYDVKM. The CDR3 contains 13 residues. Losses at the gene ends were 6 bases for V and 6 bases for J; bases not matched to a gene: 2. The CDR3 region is CASRRTSGNEQFF. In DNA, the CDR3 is TGTGCCAGCAGACGGACTAGCGGCAATGAGCAGTTCTTC.

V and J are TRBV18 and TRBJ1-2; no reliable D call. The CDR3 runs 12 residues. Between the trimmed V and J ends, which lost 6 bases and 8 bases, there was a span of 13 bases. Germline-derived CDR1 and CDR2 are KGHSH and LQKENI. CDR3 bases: TGTGCCAGCTCTACAGCGGGTTTCGGCTACACCTTC. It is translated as CASSTAGFGYTF.

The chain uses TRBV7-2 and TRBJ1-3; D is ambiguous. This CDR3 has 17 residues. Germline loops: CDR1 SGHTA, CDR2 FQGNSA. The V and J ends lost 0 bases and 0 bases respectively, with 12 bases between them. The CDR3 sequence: CASSLALDAYSGNTIYF. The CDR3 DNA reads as TGTGCCAGCAGCTTAGCCCTGGACGCCTACTCTGGAAACACCATATATTTT.

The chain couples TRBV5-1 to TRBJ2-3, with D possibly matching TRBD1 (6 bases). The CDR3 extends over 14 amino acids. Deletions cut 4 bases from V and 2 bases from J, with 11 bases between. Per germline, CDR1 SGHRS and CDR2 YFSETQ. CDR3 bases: TGCGCCAGCAGCCACGGACAGAACACAGATACGCAGTATTTT. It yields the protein CASSHGQNTDTQYF.

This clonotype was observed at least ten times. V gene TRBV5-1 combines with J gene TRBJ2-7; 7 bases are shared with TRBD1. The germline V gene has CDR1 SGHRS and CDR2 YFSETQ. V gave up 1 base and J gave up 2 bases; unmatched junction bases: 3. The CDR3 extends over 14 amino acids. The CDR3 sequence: CASSLKTGPYEQYF. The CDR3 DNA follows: TGCGCCAGCAGCTTGAAGACAGGGCCCTACGAGCAGTACTTC.

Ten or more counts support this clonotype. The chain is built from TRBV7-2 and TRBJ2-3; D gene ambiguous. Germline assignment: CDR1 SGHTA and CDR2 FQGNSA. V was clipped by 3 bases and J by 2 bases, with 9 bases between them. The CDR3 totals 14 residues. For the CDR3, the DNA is TGTGCCAGCAGCTTGGGTCTCTCCACAGATACGCAGTATTTT. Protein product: CASSLGLSTDTQYF.

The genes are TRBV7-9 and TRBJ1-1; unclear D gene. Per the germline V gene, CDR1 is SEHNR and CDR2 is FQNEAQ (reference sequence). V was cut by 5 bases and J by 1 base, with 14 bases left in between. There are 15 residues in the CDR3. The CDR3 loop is CASSRTRVSNTEAFF. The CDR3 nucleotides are TGTGCCAGCAGCCGTACGCGGGTCTCGAACACTGAAGCTTTCTTT.

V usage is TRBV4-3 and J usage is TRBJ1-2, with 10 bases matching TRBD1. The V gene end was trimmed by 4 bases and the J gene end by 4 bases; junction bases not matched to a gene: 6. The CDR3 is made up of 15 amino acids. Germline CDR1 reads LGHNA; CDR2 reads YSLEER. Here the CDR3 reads CASSPDRGLPYGYTF. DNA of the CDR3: TGCGCCAGCAGCCCAGACAGGGGGCTCCCCTATGGCTACACCTTC.

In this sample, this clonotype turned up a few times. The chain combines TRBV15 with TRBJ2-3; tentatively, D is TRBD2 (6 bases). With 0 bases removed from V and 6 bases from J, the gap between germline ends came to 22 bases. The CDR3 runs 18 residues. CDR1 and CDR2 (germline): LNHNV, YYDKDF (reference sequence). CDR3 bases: TGTGCCACCAGCAGAGATGCCCCGGGACTCGAAGCCAGTGATACGCAGTATTTT. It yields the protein CATSRDAPGLEASDTQYF.

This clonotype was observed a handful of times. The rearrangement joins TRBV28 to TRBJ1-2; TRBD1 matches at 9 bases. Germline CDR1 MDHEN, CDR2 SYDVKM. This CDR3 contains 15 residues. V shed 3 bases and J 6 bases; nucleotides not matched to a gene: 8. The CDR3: CASSFEDRGTNGYTF. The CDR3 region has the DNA TGTGCCAGCAGTTTTGAGGACAGGGGTACCAATGGCTACACCTTC.

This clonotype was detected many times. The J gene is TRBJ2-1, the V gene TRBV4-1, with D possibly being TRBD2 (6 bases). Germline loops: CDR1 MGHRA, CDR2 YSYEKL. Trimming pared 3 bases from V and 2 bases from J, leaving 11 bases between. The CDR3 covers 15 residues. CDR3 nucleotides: TGCGCCAGCAGCCAGGCGGGGTCAGCCTACAATGAGCAGTTCTTC. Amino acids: CASSQAGSAYNEQFF.

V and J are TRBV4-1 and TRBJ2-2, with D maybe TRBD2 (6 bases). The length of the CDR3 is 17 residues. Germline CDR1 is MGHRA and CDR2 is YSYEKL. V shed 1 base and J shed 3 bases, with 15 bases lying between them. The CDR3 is CASSQVGTSLDTGELFF. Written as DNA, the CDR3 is TGCGCCAGCAGCCAAGTTGGCACTAGCTTGGACACCGGGGAGCTGTTTTTT.

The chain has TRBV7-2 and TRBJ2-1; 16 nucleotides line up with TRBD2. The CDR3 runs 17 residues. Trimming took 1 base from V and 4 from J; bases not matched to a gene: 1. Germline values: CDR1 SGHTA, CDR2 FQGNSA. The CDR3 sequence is CASSLGGLAGGYNEQFF. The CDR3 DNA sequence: TGTGCCAGCAGCTTAGGGGGACTAGCGGGGGGGTACAATGAGCAGTTCTTC.

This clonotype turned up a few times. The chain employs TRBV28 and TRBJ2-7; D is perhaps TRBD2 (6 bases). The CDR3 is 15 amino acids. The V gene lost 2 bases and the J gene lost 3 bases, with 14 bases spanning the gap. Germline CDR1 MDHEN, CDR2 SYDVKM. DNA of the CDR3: TGTGCCAGCAGTTTACGCGGGGTCCAAAGCTACGAGCAGTACTTC. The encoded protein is CASSLRGVQSYEQYF.

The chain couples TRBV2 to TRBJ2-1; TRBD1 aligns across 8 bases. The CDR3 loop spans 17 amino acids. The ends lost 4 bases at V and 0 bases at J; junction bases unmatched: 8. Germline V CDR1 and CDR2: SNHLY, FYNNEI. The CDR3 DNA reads TGTGCCAGCAGTGCTGCAGGGGGCTTAAGCTCCTACAATGAGCAGTTCTTC. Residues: CASSAAGGLSSYNEQFF.

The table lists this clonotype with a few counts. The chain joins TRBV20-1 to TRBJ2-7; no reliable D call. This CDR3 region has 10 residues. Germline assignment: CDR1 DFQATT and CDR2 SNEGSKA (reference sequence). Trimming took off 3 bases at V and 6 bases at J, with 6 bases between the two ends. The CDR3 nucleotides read TGCAGTGCTAGTGTAGGCGAGCAGTACTTC. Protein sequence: CSASVGEQYF.

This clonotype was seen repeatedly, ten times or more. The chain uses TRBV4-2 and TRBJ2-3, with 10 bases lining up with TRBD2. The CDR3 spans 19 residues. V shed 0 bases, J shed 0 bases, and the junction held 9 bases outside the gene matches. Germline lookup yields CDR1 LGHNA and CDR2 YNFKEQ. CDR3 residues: CASSQDPSGGGASTDTQYF. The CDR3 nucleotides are TGTGCCAGCAGCCAAGATCCTAGCGGGGGAGGGGCTAGCACAGATACGCAGTATTTT.

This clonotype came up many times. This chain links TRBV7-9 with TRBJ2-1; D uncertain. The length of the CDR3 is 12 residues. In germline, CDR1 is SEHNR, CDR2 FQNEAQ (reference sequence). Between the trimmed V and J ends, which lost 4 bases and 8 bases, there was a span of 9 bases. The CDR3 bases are TGTGCCAGCAGCTCGCTCGGCGATGAGCAGTTCTTC. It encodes CASSSLGDEQFF.

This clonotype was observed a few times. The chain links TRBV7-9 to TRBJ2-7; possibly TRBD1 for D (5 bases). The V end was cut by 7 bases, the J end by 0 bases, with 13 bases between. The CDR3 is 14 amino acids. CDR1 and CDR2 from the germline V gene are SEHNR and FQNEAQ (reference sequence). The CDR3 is CASTPLRDSYEQYF. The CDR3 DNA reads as TGTGCCAGCACACCCCTCAGGGACTCCTACGAGCAGTACTTC.

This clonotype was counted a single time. The CDR3 sequence is CASSQDTGARGWNEQFF. The CDR3 nucleotides read TGTGCCAGCAGCCAAGATACTGGGGCCAGGGGATGGAATGAGCAGTTCTTC. The chain combines TRBV3-1 with TRBJ2-1, with D possibly matching TRBD1 (6 bases). V lost 0 bases and J lost 7, with 19 bases in between. There are 17 residues in the CDR3. Germline V CDR1 and CDR2: LGHDT, YNNKEL (reference sequence).

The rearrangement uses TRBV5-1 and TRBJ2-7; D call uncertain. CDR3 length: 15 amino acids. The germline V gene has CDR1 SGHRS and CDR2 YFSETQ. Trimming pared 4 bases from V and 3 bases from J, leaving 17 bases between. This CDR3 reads CASSPRNGRRYEQYF. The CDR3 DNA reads TGCGCCAGCAGCCCGAGGAATGGTAGGCGCTACGAGCAGTACTTC.

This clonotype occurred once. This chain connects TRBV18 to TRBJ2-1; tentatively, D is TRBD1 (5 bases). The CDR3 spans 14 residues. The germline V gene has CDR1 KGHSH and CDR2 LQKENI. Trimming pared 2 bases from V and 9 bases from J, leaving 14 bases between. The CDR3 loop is CASSPSWGWGEQFF. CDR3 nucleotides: TGTGCCAGCTCACCAAGCTGGGGCTGGGGTGAGCAGTTCTTC.

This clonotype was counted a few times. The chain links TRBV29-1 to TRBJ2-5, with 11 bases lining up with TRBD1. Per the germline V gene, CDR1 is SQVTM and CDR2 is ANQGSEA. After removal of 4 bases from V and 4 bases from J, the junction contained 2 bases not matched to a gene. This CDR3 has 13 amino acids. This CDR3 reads CSVGGQGVETQYF. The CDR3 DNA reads TGCAGCGTTGGGGGACAGGGGGTAGAGACCCAGTACTTC.

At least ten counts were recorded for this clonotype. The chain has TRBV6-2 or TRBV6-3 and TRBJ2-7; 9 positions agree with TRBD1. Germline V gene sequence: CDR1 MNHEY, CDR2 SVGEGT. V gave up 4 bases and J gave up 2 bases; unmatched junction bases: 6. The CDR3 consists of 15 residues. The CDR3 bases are TGTGCCAGCAGTTCCCGGGACAGGGTTACCTACGAGCAGTACTTC. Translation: CASSSRDRVTYEQYF.

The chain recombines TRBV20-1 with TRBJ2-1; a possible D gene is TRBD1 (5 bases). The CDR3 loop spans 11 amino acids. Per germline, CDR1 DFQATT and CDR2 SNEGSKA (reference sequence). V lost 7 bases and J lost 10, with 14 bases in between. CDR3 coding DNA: TGCAGTGTAGGGGATTTTTGGGAGCAGTTCTTC. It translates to CSVGDFWEQFF.

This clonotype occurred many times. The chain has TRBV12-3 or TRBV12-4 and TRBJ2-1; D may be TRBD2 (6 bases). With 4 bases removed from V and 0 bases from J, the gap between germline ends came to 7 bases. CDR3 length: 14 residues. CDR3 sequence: CASSWRDSYNEQFF. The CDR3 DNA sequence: TGTGCCAGCAGTTGGCGGGACTCCTACAATGAGCAGTTCTTC.

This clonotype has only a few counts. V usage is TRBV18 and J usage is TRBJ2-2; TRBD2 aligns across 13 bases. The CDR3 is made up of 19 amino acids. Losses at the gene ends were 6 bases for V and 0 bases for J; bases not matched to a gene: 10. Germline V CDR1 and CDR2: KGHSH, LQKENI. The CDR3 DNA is TGTGCCAGCTCGCTTAGGAGGACTAGCGGGAGTCCGAACACCGGGGAGCTGTTTTTT. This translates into CASSLRRTSGSPNTGELFF.

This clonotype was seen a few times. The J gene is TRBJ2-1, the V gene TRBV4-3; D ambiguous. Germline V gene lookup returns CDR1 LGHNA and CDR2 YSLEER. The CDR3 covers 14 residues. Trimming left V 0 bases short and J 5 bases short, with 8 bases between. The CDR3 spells CASSQDGGNNEQFF. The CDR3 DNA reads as TGCGCCAGCAGCCAAGATGGTGGGAACAATGAGCAGTTCTTC.